The clone carrying this T cell receptor beta chain was observed a handful of times. Its antigen is unidentified. Germline lookup yields CDR1 MNHEY and CDR2 SMNVEV (reference sequence). The CDR3 contains 15 residues. V was shortened by 4 bases and J by 1 base, with 13 bases between the two germline ends. The data were taken from a study of cytomegalovirus exposure and HLA in healthy donors. Study-level results: Sequencing likely generated an artifact that appeared as a cluster of highly shared sequence variants. Investigators reported 150 to 200 TCR beta chains as tied to cytomegalovirus. It was reported that TCR beta sequences correctly inferred the HLA-A and HLA-B alleles for most subjects. There were some public TCRs occurring in many donors, but most TCR sequences were rare.

PCR amplification relied on 60 Vbeta primers (plus 13 Jbeta primers). Sequencing was performed with immunoSEQ multiplex PCR; in TCRdb, only in-frame clones are kept and a portion is missing. The sample holds approximately 210,000 clones; approximately 82% are singletons and the top ten take roughly 10%. The rearrangement joins TRBV27 to TRBJ1-2; D remains ambiguous. Sequencing input: PBMCs. This sequence originates from a woman between 50 and 59 years old in good health and CMV-seropositive. In DNA, the CDR3 is TGTGCCAGCAGTTCCCCGGGGTATGGTAACTATGGCTACACCTTC. The encoded protein is CASSSPGYGNYGYTF.